This T cell receptor (beta chain) was retrieved from a study of T cells expressing NK-cell markers. Study-wide background: The authors sequenced eight donors, of whom seven were HCMV-seropositive and one was seronegative. The study, taken as a whole, reports: 1.0-7.0% of CD8+ T cells in over 5 donors belonged to dominant NKG2C+ clonotypes.

TCRdb reprocessed the 5' RACE reads; each CDR3 protein has one entry and no DNA is given. The table lists roughly 150,000 distinct CDR3 sequences. Looked up from germline, CDR1 is DFQATT and CDR2 is SNEGSKA (reference sequence). CDR3 length: 11 amino acids. On this clonotype itself: Antigen specificity is unknown.

The chain carries TRBV20-1 and TRBJ1-1; TCRdb reports TRBD1, a call that lacks DNA to check it against. The material sequenced was blood T cells: a sorted CD56 or NKG2C T cell subset, CD4+ or CD8+ T cells, or bulk PBMC T cells (not recorded which). This TCR was sampled from a woman aged 18-70 years in good health. CDR3 region: CSARDRGQAFF.